This TCR beta chain was captured by sequencing in a study of blood T cell repertoires in COVID-19. Background on the study: Acute-phase and convalescent COVID-19 samples originated in the United States, Italy and Spain.

The method was immunoSEQ multiplex PCR; TCRdb's version includes in-frame clones alone and lacks a portion of them. The table records 250,000 or so clones, around 89% of them present only once. With V trimmed by 6 bases and J by 5 bases, 9 bases remained unmatched. The germline gives CDR1 SNHLY, CDR2 FYNNEI. CDR3 length: 15 residues. Enrolled through a virtual design, the participants were between roughly 18 and 95 years of age and came from 24 US areas. Participant reports of clinical history set cohort assignment. The rearrangement links TRBV2 to TRBJ2-5, with TRBD1 matching 10 bases. Input material: PBMCs or T cells enriched from blood (not recorded which). The sequence derives from a man in his forties or fifties who had been exposed to COVID-19. This chain's CDR3 is CASRTRDRGYETQYF. The CDR3 nucleotides are TGTGCCAGCAGAACCAGGGACAGGGGTTATGAGACCCAGTACTTC.